This entry lists 29 T cell receptor beta chains sequenced from one sample in a study of cytomegalovirus exposure and HLA in healthy donors. Vbeta (60) and Jbeta (13) primers were used in the PCR. TCRdb keeps only in-frame clones here, not all; method: immunoSEQ multiplex PCR. Of 95,000 to 100,000 clones in the sample, 60% to 85% were seen once. The sample was PBMCs. These receptors were collected from a man aged 45-65 years in good health and CMV-seronegative.

The V call is TRBV18, the J call TRBJ1-5; tentatively, D is TRBD1 (5 bases). There are 16 residues in the CDR3. Trimming shortened V by 6 bases and J by 0 bases, and 15 bases separated the two germline ends. The germline gives CDR1 KGHSH, CDR2 LQKENI. The CDR3 coding sequence is TGTGCCAGCTCCGCACGTGGGACTTATAGCAATCAGCCCCAGCATTTT. Protein: CASSARGTYSNQPQHF.

V and J are TRBV19 and TRBJ1-1; no clear D gene. The ends were cut back, 4 bases at V and 4 bases at J, with 10 bases in the middle. The length of the CDR3 is 13 residues. The germline CDR1 and CDR2 sequences are LNHDA and SQIVND (reference sequence). For the CDR3, the DNA is TGTGCCAGTAGTACTGCACGGAGCACTGAAGCTTTCTTT. As protein: CASSTARSTEAFF. The full variable domain, completed using reference TRBV19 and TRBJ1-1, is DGGITQSPKYLFRKEGQNVTLSCEQNLNHDAMYWYRQDPGQGLRLIYYSQIVNDFQKGDIAEGYSVSREKKESFPLTVTSAQKNPTAFYLCASSTARSTEAFFGQGTRLTVV.

The CDR3, as DNA: TGTGCCACCCAACGGGGACAGAGCAATCAGCCCCAGCATTTT. Protein product: CATQRGQSNQPQHF. This chain links TRBV28 with TRBJ1-5; 7 bases match TRBD1. The length of the CDR3 is 14 residues. In germline, CDR1 is MDHEN, CDR2 SYDVKM. V lost 10 bases, J lost 1 base, and 7 bases stayed unmatched.

The chain recombines TRBV18 with TRBJ1-2; maybe TRBD1 (5 bases). Trimming left V 1 base short and J 3 bases short, with 6 bases between. Germline V gene sequence: CDR1 KGHSH, CDR2 LQKENI. The CDR3 totals 13 residues. CDR3 residues: CASSPLGDYGYTF. CDR3 bases: TGTGCCAGCTCACCACTAGGGGACTATGGCTACACCTTC.

The rearrangement links TRBV2 to TRBJ2-7; D ambiguous. V was clipped by 7 bases and J by 5 bases, with 6 bases between them. Germline V gene data show CDR1 as SNHLY and CDR2 as FYNNEI. The CDR3 is 10 residues long. This CDR3 is CASNLHEQYF. The CDR3 DNA reads TGTGCCAGCAATCTCCACGAGCAGTACTTC.

Only a few counts were recorded for this clone. The chain recombines TRBV19 with TRBJ2-5; TRBD1 agrees at 8 bases. This CDR3 is built from 15 residues. V dropped 5 bases and J dropped 5; count of bases not matched to a gene: 10. Germline CDR1 is LNHDA and CDR2 is SQIVND (reference sequence). The chain's CDR3 is CASSSTGQGDETQYF. The CDR3 DNA reads TGTGCCAGTAGTTCAACCGGACAGGGTGACGAGACCCAGTACTTC. The whole variable domain, remainder taken from reference TRBV19 and TRBJ2-5, is DGGITQSPKYLFRKEGQNVTLSCEQNLNHDAMYWYRQDPGQGLRLIYYSQIVNDFQKGDIAEGYSVSREKKESFPLTVTSAQKNPTAFYLCASSSTGQGDETQYFGPGTRLLVL.

The V gene is TRBV7-6, the J gene TRBJ1-5; D is uncertain. V was trimmed by 5 bases and J by 4 bases, leaving 9 bases between them. Germline-derived CDR1 and CDR2 are SGHVS and FNYEAQ. This CDR3 spans 13 amino acids. The CDR3 sequence is CASSPWENQPQHF. CDR3 sequence (DNA): TGTGCCAGCAGCCCCTGGGAGAATCAGCCCCAGCATTTT.

V gene TRBV4-3 combines with J gene TRBJ1-6, with D maybe TRBD1 (5 bases). CDR1 is LGHNA, CDR2 YSLEER, per germline. This CDR3 contains 15 residues. V was trimmed by 0 bases and J by 7 bases, leaving 10 bases between them. The CDR3 nucleotides read TGCGCCAGCAGCCAAGAAACGGCAGGGAATTCACCCCTCCACTTT. Translating it yields CASSQETAGNSPLHF.

About this clone: The same CDR3 is also encoded by other DNA sequences in this sample. In DNA, the CDR3 is TGCGCCAGCAGCTTGGGAGGGTTCAATGAGCAGTTCTTC. Translated, it gives CASSLGGFNEQFF. The chain recombines TRBV5-1 with TRBJ2-1, with D perhaps TRBD2 (5 bases). The CDR3 has 13 residues. Trimming removed 0 bases at V and 6 bases at J, with 7 bases between. Germline V gives CDR1 SGHRS, CDR2 YFSETQ.

The chain couples TRBV5-1 to TRBJ2-5, with 7 bases aligning to TRBD1. The CDR3 extends over 14 amino acids. Germline CDR1 is SGHRS and CDR2 is YFSETQ. With V trimmed by 2 bases and J by 5 bases, 6 bases remained unmatched. The CDR3 here is CASSFQGVGETQYF. In DNA, the CDR3 is TGCGCCAGCAGCTTCCAGGGGGTAGGGGAGACCCAGTACTTC. Supplemented by reference TRBV5-1 and TRBJ2-5, the full variable domain reads KAGVTQTPRYLIKTRGQQVTLSCSPISGHRSVSWYQQTPGQGLQFLFEYFSETQRNKGNFPGRFSGRQFSNSRSEMNVSTLELGDSALYLCASSFQGVGETQYFGPGTRLLVL.

A note on this clone: The junction departs from the called germline gene at one end, perhaps through a read error. The chain joins TRBV19 to TRBJ2-5; tentative D call: TRBD2 (6 bases). Germline CDR1 reads LNHDA; CDR2 reads SQIVND (reference sequence). This CDR3 region has 13 residues. In nucleotides, the CDR3 is TGTGCCAGTAGGAGGCGGGGTGAAGAGGCCCAGTACTTC. It is translated as CASRRRGEEAQYF.

This sequence joins TRBV28 and TRBJ1-1; D remains ambiguous. V gave up 3 bases and J gave up 1 base, with 12 bases separating them. Germline CDR1 and CDR2: MDHEN and SYDVKM. There are 15 residues in the CDR3. CDR3 loop: CASSFMRVGNTEAFF. CDR3 bases: TGTGCCAGCAGTTTCATGCGGGTCGGGAACACTGAAGCTTTCTTT.

This chain's CDR3 is CASCRDRVGQPQHF. The CDR3 nucleotides are TGTGCCAGCTGCCGGGACAGGGTGGGTCAGCCCCAGCATTTT. The rearrangement uses TRBV28 and TRBJ1-5, with 9 bases fitting TRBD1. Germline V gives CDR1 MDHEN, CDR2 SYDVKM. The CDR3 covers 14 residues. After removal of 8 bases from V and 6 bases from J, the junction contained 8 bases not matched to a gene.

The rearrangement joins TRBV6-1 to TRBJ2-7; 9 nucleotides agree with TRBD1. Trimming at V came to 2 bases and at J to 4 bases, leaving 9 bases not matched to a gene. Germline CDR1 MNHNS, CDR2 SASEGT. The CDR3 is made up of 16 amino acids. The CDR3 sequence: CASSEWRGQGKYEQYF. As DNA, the CDR3 is TGTGCCAGCAGTGAATGGCGGGGACAGGGAAAATACGAGCAGTACTTC.

The chain joins TRBV5-4 to TRBJ1-4; 8 bases are a match to TRBD1. Germline CDR1 and CDR2: SGHNT and YYREEE (reference sequence). CDR3 length: 14 amino acids. V lost 5 bases and J lost 5; bases outside the gene matches: 5. The CDR3 nucleotides read TGTGCCAGCAGTAGGGGACAGGAAAATGAAAAACTGTTTTTT. Translated, it gives CASSRGQENEKLFF.

This clone was picked up a small number of times. This chain links TRBV29-1 with TRBJ2-5; 7 bases align to TRBD2. Unmatched junction bases numbered 10, after V lost 7 bases and J lost 2 bases. The CDR3 is 14 amino acids. CDR1 is SQVTM and CDR2 is ANQGSEA in the germline V gene. The CDR3 DNA follows: TGCAGCGCTATGAGCGGGGTAGTGCAAGAGACCCAGTACTTC. Amino acid sequence: CSAMSGVVQETQYF.

This chain joins TRBV19 and TRBJ2-2; the D gene is possibly TRBD2 (6 bases). The CDR3 is 12 residues long. The germline V gene has CDR1 LNHDA and CDR2 SQIVND (reference sequence). Trimming removed 5 bases from V and 13 bases from J, with 14 bases in between. The CDR3 spells CASSPRGFGLFF. The CDR3 nucleotides read TGTGCCAGTAGTCCCCGGGGGTTCGGGCTGTTTTTT.

The chain links TRBV18 to TRBJ1-1, with 7 bases that match TRBD1. Germline V gene lookup returns CDR1 KGHSH and CDR2 LQKENI. The V gene end was trimmed by 4 bases and the J gene end by 5 bases; junction bases not matched to a gene: 10. The CDR3 is 15 residues long. CDR3 loop: CASSHDTGERTEAFF. The CDR3 bases are TGTGCCAGCTCACATGATACAGGGGAAAGAACTGAAGCTTTCTTT.

Notes on this clone: Other DNA sequences in the sample encode the same CDR3. The gene calls are TRBV28 and TRBJ1-5; D remains unclear. Germline assignment: CDR1 MDHEN and CDR2 SYDVKM. This CDR3 has 14 residues. Deletions cut 3 bases from V and 4 bases from J, with 10 bases between. CDR3 sequence reads: CASSLSGGNQPQHF. DNA for the CDR3: TGTGCCAGCAGTTTGAGTGGAGGGAATCAGCCCCAGCATTTT.

V gene TRBV19 combines with J gene TRBJ1-4; TRBD1 matches 9 bases. Per the germline V gene, CDR1 is LNHDA and CDR2 is SQIVND (reference sequence). This CDR3 comprises 16 residues. With V trimmed by 3 bases and J by 0 bases, 2 bases remained unmatched. The CDR3 here is CASSMRTGATNEKLFF. CDR3 sequence (DNA): TGTGCCAGTAGTATGCGGACAGGGGCAACTAATGAAAAACTGTTTTTT.

The chain employs TRBV4-3 and TRBJ2-1; perhaps TRBD2 as D (5 bases). From germline, CDR1 is LGHNA and CDR2 YSLEER. CDR3 length: 17 amino acids. V was trimmed by 2 bases and J by 1 base, leaving 15 bases between them. The CDR3 protein is CASSQRGSRFSYNEQFF. The CDR3 DNA reads TGCGCCAGCAGCCAAAGAGGGTCCCGGTTTTCCTACAATGAGCAGTTCTTC.

With respect to this clone: One end of the junction varies from germline; a read error may be responsible. The rearrangement uses TRBV7-7 and TRBJ2-5, with 11 nucleotides matching TRBD2. The length of the CDR3 is 16 residues. Per germline, CDR1 SSHAT and CDR2 FNYEAQ (reference sequence). The CDR3 region has the DNA TGTGCTAGCAGCTATGGAGCTAGCGGGGGGTTAGAGATCCAGTACTTC. Encoded protein: CASSYGASGGLEIQYF.

The V gene is TRBV28, the J gene TRBJ2-7; D not resolved. V was shortened by 4 bases and J by 7 bases, with 5 bases between the two germline ends. This CDR3 is built from 10 residues. Germline CDR1 and CDR2: MDHEN and SYDVKM. CDR3 protein: CASSSLEQYF. CDR3 sequence (DNA): TGTGCCAGCAGTTCCCTAGAGCAGTACTTC.

The rearrangement links TRBV19 to TRBJ1-3; D not resolved. CDR1 is LNHDA and CDR2 is SQIVND in the germline V gene (reference sequence). CDR3 size: 15 residues. V shed 3 bases and J shed 2 bases, with 11 bases lying between them. This CDR3 reads CASSILTLAGNTIYF. CDR3 DNA sequence: TGTGCCAGTAGTATTCTGACTCTCGCTGGAAACACCATATATTTT.

The rearrangement joins TRBV6-5 to TRBJ2-1; D might be TRBD1 (5 bases). Germline loops: CDR1 MNHEY, CDR2 SVGAGI. The CDR3 runs 16 residues. Trimming took 0 bases from V and 0 from J, leaving 9 bases between them. Written as DNA, the CDR3 is TGTGCCAGCAGTTACTCAGGGGTTAGCTCCTACAATGAGCAGTTCTTC. It specifies CASSYSGVSSYNEQFF.

The CDR3 is CASSYSRGFTYEQYF. CDR3 bases: TGTGCCAGCAGTTACTCGAGAGGGTTTACCTACGAGCAGTACTTC. This chain joins TRBV6-6 and TRBJ2-7; a weak D match, TRBD2 (5 bases). The length of the CDR3 is 15 residues. Germline CDR1 and CDR2: MNHNY and SVGAGI (reference sequence). Trimming pared 0 bases from V and 2 bases from J, leaving 11 bases between.

This clone was observed a few times. V usage is TRBV5-4 and J usage is TRBJ1-1, with D tentatively TRBD1 (6 bases). The CDR3 totals 13 residues. Germline lookup yields CDR1 SGHNT and CDR2 YYREEE (reference sequence). V was pared by 0 bases and J by 7 bases, with 10 bases between. The CDR3 DNA follows: TGTGCCAGCAGCTTGGGCGGACAGAGTGAAGCTTTCTTT. Its translation is CASSLGGQSEAFF.

The chain combines TRBV5-1 with TRBJ1-2; D perhaps matches TRBD1 (6 bases). This CDR3 has 15 amino acids. V was trimmed by 2 bases and J by 3 bases, leaving 14 bases between them. The germline V gene has CDR1 SGHRS and CDR2 YFSETQ. CDR3 sequence: CASSFTGGEDYGYTF. The CDR3 DNA follows: TGCGCCAGCAGCTTCACGGGGGGCGAGGACTATGGCTACACCTTC.

This clone has more than one count but fewer than ten. This rearrangement joins TRBV15 to TRBJ1-5, with D possibly being TRBD1 (5 bases). Looked up from germline, CDR1 is LNHNV and CDR2 is YYDKDF (reference sequence). The CDR3 has 14 amino acids. V was pared by 9 bases and J by 0 bases, with 12 bases between. CDR3 coding DNA: TGTGCCACGGGGCAGGGAAATAGCAATCAGCCCCAGCATTTT. Translation: CATGQGNSNQPQHF.